This record concerns one TCR beta chain sequence. The data derive from a study of cytomegalovirus exposure and HLA in healthy donors. Primers included in the PCR were 60 Vbeta and 13 Jbeta primers. Using immunoSEQ multiplex PCR, the repertoire was profiled, and TCRdb retains in-frame clones only, with some absent. In the table there are some 120,000 clones, approximately 60% of which are singletons. The V gene end was trimmed by 0 bases and the J gene end by 5 bases; junction bases not matched to a gene: 12. Germline CDR1 is SGHRS and CDR2 is YFSETQ. There are 17 residues in the CDR3. The material sequenced was PBMCs. The source of this sequence is a woman in her 30s in good health and CMV-seronegative. The V and J genes are TRBV5-1 and TRBJ2-7, with 9 bases lining up with TRBD1. The CDR3 bases are TGCGCCAGCAGCTTGGGATTAGGACAGGGGAAACTTGACGAGCAGTACTTC. Translating it yields CASSLGLGQGKLDEQYF.